These 19 T cell receptor beta chains were all obtained from the same sample, sequenced in a study of OX40 agonist ivuxolimab in advanced cancers. TCRdb keeps only in-frame clones here, not all; method: immunoSEQ multiplex PCR. The data show approximately 87,000 clones, 80% to 90% seen once. The sample consisted of CD4+ or CD8+ T cells sorted from blood, taken in a trial of the OX40 agonist ivuxolimab. All receptors derive from an adult with an advanced solid tumor such as melanoma, head and neck, liver or kidney cancer.

The chain uses TRBV5-4 and TRBJ2-2; 13 bases are shared with TRBD2. Trimming removed 0 bases from V and 10 bases from J; junction bases left unmatched: 9. The germline gives CDR1 SGHNT, CDR2 YYREEE (reference sequence). The CDR3 totals 17 residues. Written as DNA, the CDR3 is TGTGCCAGCAGCTTGGCCTCGACTAGCGGGAGGCGTGTGGAGCTGTTTTTT. This translates into CASSLASTSGRRVELFF.

This clone rates as medium-sized (0.01 to 0.1%). V gene TRBV6-1 combines with J gene TRBJ1-5; perhaps TRBD1 as D (5 bases). This CDR3 comprises 15 residues. Trimming cost V 5 bases and J 7 bases, with 18 bases left between them. CDR1 MNHNS and CDR2 SASEGT come from the germline V gene. The CDR3, as DNA: TGTGCCAGCAGTCCGGGACTAATATCGATCCAGCCCCAGCATTTT. Residues: CASSPGLISIQPQHF.

About this clone itself: Other DNA sequences from this sample encode an identical CDR3 as well. The genes are TRBV5-5 and TRBJ2-3; tentatively, D is TRBD1 (5 bases). The CDR3 is made up of 14 amino acids. The germline V gene encodes CDR1 SGHKS and CDR2 YYEKEE (reference sequence). Trimming pared 0 bases from V and 3 bases from J, leaving 8 bases between. This CDR3 reads CASSLGRATDTQYF. The CDR3 DNA reads TGTGCCAGCAGCTTGGGCAGGGCAACAGATACGCAGTATTTT.

J is TRBJ2-3 and V is TRBV28; TRBD2 matches 8 bases. Germline CDR1 MDHEN, CDR2 SYDVKM. V lost 4 bases, J lost 6 bases, and 6 bases stayed unmatched. This CDR3 has 14 residues. This chain's CDR3 is CASSSAGVRDTQYF. The CDR3 DNA follows: TGTGCCAGCAGTTCAGCGGGAGTGAGGGATACGCAGTATTTT. Full variable domain (missing parts from reference TRBV28 and TRBJ2-3): DVKVTQSSRYLVKRTGEKVFLECVQDMDHENMFWYRQDPGLGLRLIYFSYDVKMKEKGDIPEGYSVSREKKERFSLILESASTNQTSMYLCASSSAGVRDTQYFGPGTRLTVL.

The CDR3 region is CASSPNRGSYQPQHF. In nucleotides, the CDR3 is TGTGCCAGCAGCCCTAACAGGGGTTCGTATCAGCCCCAGCATTTT. J is TRBJ1-5 and V is TRBV5-8, with TRBD1 identical over 7 bases. Germline assignment: CDR1 SGHTS and CDR2 YDEGEE. The V segment lost 4 bases and the J segment 5 bases; nucleotides outside the gene matches: 9. The CDR3 extends over 15 amino acids.

CDR3 sequence reads: CASSLDGTELMNTEAFF. DNA for the CDR3: TGCGCCAGCAGCTTGGATGGGACAGAGTTAATGAACACTGAAGCTTTCTTT. The J gene is TRBJ1-1, the V gene TRBV5-1, with 7 bases lining up with TRBD1. The CDR3 has 17 amino acids. J was trimmed by 0 bases and V by 0 bases; bases with no gene match: 8. The germline gives CDR1 SGHRS, CDR2 YFSETQ.

This clone was seen a single time. The CDR3 DNA reads TGCAGCATTGGGACAGGGGCCAAAAACATTCAGTACTTC. Protein: CSIGTGAKNIQYF. The chain links TRBV29-1 to TRBJ2-4; 9 nucleotides align to TRBD1. V trimming: 8 bases; J trimming: 1 base; junction bases outside the gene matches: 3. The length of the CDR3 is 13 residues. Germline V gives CDR1 SQVTM, CDR2 ANQGSEA.

For the CDR3, the DNA is TGCGCCAGCAGCCCAAGACAGGGGTTTTCCTACAATGAGCAGTTCTTC. Its protein product is CASSPRQGFSYNEQFF. This chain joins TRBV4-1 and TRBJ2-1; 8 bases line up with TRBD1. CDR3 length equals 16 residues. Germline CDR1 reads MGHRA; CDR2 reads YSYEKL. V trimming: 4 bases; J trimming: 1 base; junction bases outside the gene matches: 6.

V and J are TRBV9 and TRBJ2-1; D uncertain. The CDR3 totals 12 residues. CDR1 is SGDLS and CDR2 is YYNGEE in the germline V gene. The V end was cut by 0 bases, the J end by 8 bases, with 6 bases between. This CDR3 is CASSVGFDEQFF. The CDR3 nucleotides read TGTGCCAGCAGCGTAGGCTTCGATGAGCAGTTCTTC.

This sequence joins TRBV28 and TRBJ1-1, with a weak D call TRBD1 (5 bases). Germline V lookup: CDR1 MDHEN, CDR2 SYDVKM. CDR3 size: 15 residues. The V end lost 4 bases, the J end lost 10 bases, and 22 bases lay between the germline ends. The CDR3 sequence is CASSSVGRGILGAFF. For the CDR3, the DNA is TGTGCCAGCAGTTCTGTGGGGAGGGGTATTTTAGGAGCTTTCTTT. Full variable domain (missing parts from reference TRBV28 and TRBJ1-1): DVKVTQSSRYLVKRTGEKVFLECVQDMDHENMFWYRQDPGLGLRLIYFSYDVKMKEKGDIPEGYSVSREKKERFSLILESASTNQTSMYLCASSSVGRGILGAFFGQGTRLTVV.

The V and J genes are TRBV7-3 and TRBJ1-3; 9 nucleotides match TRBD1. V shed 6 bases and J 7 bases; nucleotides not matched to a gene: 7. CDR3 length: 14 residues. The germline V gene has CDR1 SGHTA and CDR2 FQGTGA. The CDR3 DNA follows: TGTGCCAGCAGTCCTACAGGGGGCGCGAACACCATATATTTT. Amino acids: CASSPTGGANTIYF.

This clone was found a few times. V is TRBV13 and J is TRBJ2-1; the match to TRBD2 covers 10 bases. The germline gives CDR1 PRHDT, CDR2 FYEKMQ (reference sequence). J gave up 1 base and V 0 bases, and 6 bases lay outside the gene matches. The CDR3 contains 18 residues. The CDR3 DNA follows: TGTGCCAGCAGCTTAGGCCCTAGCGGGAGATTATCCTACAATGAGCAGTTCTTC. This gives the protein CASSLGPSGRLSYNEQFF.

This clone was detected only once. The genes are TRBV6-5 and TRBJ2-7; D possibly matches TRBD1 or TRBD2 (6 bases each). The germline CDR1 and CDR2 sequences are MNHEY and SVGAGI. CDR3 length: 13 amino acids. Trimming pared 4 bases from V and 4 bases from J, leaving 11 bases between. The CDR3 is CASSLQGRYEQYF. The DNA for the CDR3 is TGTGCCAGCAGTTTGCAGGGGAGGTACGAGCAGTACTTC.

Concerning this clone: This sample also contains other DNA sequences that code for the same CDR3. The rearrangement links TRBV6-1 to TRBJ1-2, with D unclear. The germline gives CDR1 MNHNS, CDR2 SASEGT. Trimming stripped 1 base from V and 5 bases from J, with 5 bases between. This CDR3 has 12 amino acids. Here the CDR3 reads CASSEGGYGYTF. DNA for the CDR3: TGTGCCAGCAGTGAAGGAGGGTATGGCTACACCTTC.

This chain's CDR3 is CAIGVFGGRRPDTQYF. The CDR3 nucleotides are TGTGCCATAGGGGTCTTCGGGGGGAGGCGTCCAGATACGCAGTATTTT. The rearrangement links TRBV10-3 to TRBJ2-3, with TRBD2 matching 7 bases. V was pared by 9 bases and J by 4 bases, with 16 bases of the junction left unmatched. Germline V lookup: CDR1 ENHRY, CDR2 SYGVKD. This CDR3 has 16 amino acids.

This chain uses TRBV6-1 with TRBJ1-2, with 10 positions matching TRBD1. The germline V gene encodes CDR1 MNHNS and CDR2 SASEGT. The CDR3 runs to 15 residues. J lost 4 bases, V lost 5 bases, and 7 bases had no gene match. The CDR3 protein is CASSSLDRGSYGYTF. CDR3 in DNA: TGTGCCAGCAGTTCTTTGGACAGGGGGAGCTATGGCTACACCTTC.

This chain's CDR3 is CASSPQLAGQETQYF. CDR3 sequence (DNA): TGTGCCAGCAGTCCCCAGCTAGCGGGCCAAGAGACCCAGTACTTC. V gene TRBV28 combines with J gene TRBJ2-5, with 8 nucleotides matching TRBD2. CDR3 length: 15 residues. The J segment lost 1 base and the V segment lost 5 bases, leaving 6 bases of the junction unmatched. The germline gives CDR1 MDHEN, CDR2 SYDVKM.

V is TRBV28 and J is TRBJ2-7; D not certain. Germline V gives CDR1 MDHEN, CDR2 SYDVKM. Trimming removed 3 bases at V and 2 bases at J, with 8 bases between. The CDR3 extends over 13 amino acids. The chain's CDR3 is CASSFADTYEQYF. The CDR3 nucleotides are TGTGCCAGCAGTTTCGCCGATACCTACGAGCAGTACTTC.

The V gene is TRBV5-1, the J gene TRBJ1-4; the D is unclear. Germline loops: CDR1 SGHRS, CDR2 YFSETQ. The V gene lost 3 bases and the J gene lost 8 bases, with 14 bases spanning the gap. This CDR3 contains 14 residues. The CDR3 DNA reads as TGCGCCAGCAGCTCAGGACCCGGCGAAGAAAAACTGTTTTTT. The encoded protein is CASSSGPGEEKLFF.